One and the same sample provided the 9 T cell receptor beta chains below, sequenced in a study of cytomegalovirus exposure and HLA in healthy donors. The protocol was immunoSEQ multiplex PCR, while the TCRdb copy is restricted to in-frame clones and leaves out a portion. Here the sample spans fewer than 75,000 clones, about 95% being singletons. Sequencing was done on a sample of PBMCs. The receptors here all came from a woman under 30 in good health and CMV-seropositive.

The count of this clone is one. The chain recombines TRBV7-9 with TRBJ1-1; D gene uncertain. The CDR3 runs to 13 residues. The germline V and J ends were trimmed by 3 bases and 7 bases, with 12 bases remaining between them. CDR1 and CDR2 (germline): SEHNR, FQNEAQ (reference sequence). CDR3 in amino acids: CASSFTGLHEAFF. CDR3 sequence (DNA): TGTGCCAGCAGCTTCACGGGATTACATGAAGCTTTCTTT.

The chain employs TRBV5-4 and TRBJ2-1; 7 bases are a match to TRBD1. The CDR3 contains 14 residues. In germline, CDR1 is SGHNT, CDR2 YYREEE (reference sequence). V trimming: 6 bases; J trimming: 6 bases; junction bases outside the gene matches: 9. This CDR3 reads CASTSPGTANEQFF. In nucleotides, the CDR3 is TGTGCCAGCACCTCGCCGGGGACAGCCAATGAGCAGTTCTTC.

The genes are TRBV5-1 and TRBJ1-6, with D tentatively TRBD1 (6 bases). Trimming took 0 bases from V and 5 from J, leaving 9 bases between them. Germline loops: CDR1 SGHRS, CDR2 YFSETQ. The CDR3 covers 15 residues. The CDR3 DNA reads as TGCGCCAGCAGCTTGGACAGGGCAAATAATTCACCCCTCCACTTT. Protein sequence: CASSLDRANNSPLHF. Full variable domain (outside the CDR3, taken from reference TRBV5-1 and TRBJ1-6): KAGVTQTPRYLIKTRGQQVTLSCSPISGHRSVSWYQQTPGQGLQFLFEYFSETQRNKGNFPGRFSGRQFSNSRSEMNVSTLELGDSALYLCASSLDRANNSPLHFGNGTRLTVT.

The chain employs TRBV7-7 and TRBJ2-7; the match to TRBD1 covers 10 bases. The CDR3 loop spans 15 amino acids. V lost 6 bases and J lost 7; bases outside the gene matches: 12. The germline gives CDR1 SSHAT, CDR2 FNYEAQ (reference sequence). DNA for the CDR3: TGTGCCAGCAGTCCTGCTCGGGACAGGGGAGGTGAGCAGTACTTC. It is translated as CASSPARDRGGEQYF.

The V gene is TRBV10-3, the J gene TRBJ2-5; D call uncertain. The V gene lost 10 bases and the J gene lost 10 bases, with 16 bases spanning the gap. This CDR3 has 11 residues. Germline CDR1 ENHRY, CDR2 SYGVKD. CDR3 in amino acids: CARVQASGQYF. CDR3 DNA: TGTGCCAGGGTTCAGGCGTCCGGCCAGTACTTC.

DNA of the CDR3: TGTGCCAGCAGGGAGCGGGGAGGGATTGTAGTCACTGAAGCTTTCTTT. Translated, it gives CASRERGGIVVTEAFF. The chain carries TRBV7-8 and TRBJ1-1; no reliable D call. Germline CDR1 is SGHVS and CDR2 is FQNEAQ. The V gene lost 6 bases and the J gene lost 4 bases, with 21 bases spanning the gap. This CDR3 is built from 16 residues. Looking up the rest from reference TRBV7-8 and TRBJ1-1 gives the full variable domain: GAGVSQSPRYKVAKRGQDVALRCDPISGHVSLFWYQQALGQGPEFLTYFQNEAQLDKSGLPSDRFFAERPEGSVSTLKIQRTQQEDSAVYLCASRERGGIVVTEAFFGQGTRLTVV.

The chain recombines TRBV19 with TRBJ2-5, with 9 bases identical to TRBD2. The CDR3 is 16 amino acids. The V gene end was trimmed by 3 bases and the J gene end by 5 bases; junction bases not matched to a gene: 10. The germline V gene has CDR1 LNHDA and CDR2 SQIVND (reference sequence). DNA for the CDR3: TGTGCCAGTAGTATGGGAGGCGGGGGGGCCTCGGAGACCCAGTACTTC. It encodes CASSMGGGGASETQYF.

J is TRBJ1-1 and V is TRBV27, with no clear D. V gave up 2 bases and J gave up 4 bases, with 11 bases separating them. The CDR3 has 14 residues. Germline CDR1 and CDR2: MNHEY and SMNVEV (reference sequence). Here the CDR3 reads CASSLISTGTEAFF. The DNA for the CDR3 is TGTGCCAGCAGTTTAATCTCTACGGGCACTGAAGCTTTCTTT.

The rearrangement uses TRBV4-3 and TRBJ1-6, with unresolved D. V lost 0 bases to trimming and J lost 1 base, with 16 bases between them. The CDR3 totals 19 residues. Germline CDR1 reads LGHNA; CDR2 reads YSLEER. CDR3 residues: CASSQDRIGSFSYNSPLHF. The CDR3 DNA follows: TGCGCCAGCAGCCAAGATCGAATCGGGTCTTTTTCCTATAATTCACCCCTCCACTTT.